This record concerns one TCR beta chain sequence. The data belong to a study of blood T cell repertoires in COVID-19. Background on the study: From the United States, Italy and Spain came samples of acute and convalescent COVID-19. In each case, the material was cDNA or gDNA derived from T cells, B-cell-depleted T cells, or PBMCs.

Per the study methods: Estimation of nucleated cell counts was performed using reference gene primer amplification. The protocol was immunoSEQ multiplex PCR, while the TCRdb copy is restricted to in-frame clones and leaves out a portion. V and J calls and clone size are copied from that table; D and trimming were computed from the DNA. The sample has under 250,000 clones, 65% to 85% seen once. The J segment lost 8 bases and the V segment lost 7 bases, leaving 12 bases of the junction unmatched. The CDR3 is 14 residues long. The germline CDR1 and CDR2 sequences are MNHEY and SVGAGI. This sequence originates from a man aged 35 to 55 with active or convalescent COVID-19. Sample: peripheral blood. The chain carries TRBV6-5 and TRBJ1-2; 8 nucleotides agree with TRBD1. CDR3 bases: TGTGCCAGCAATTCCGGGACAGGCCGTTCGGGCTACACCTTC. This sequence encodes CASNSGTGRSGYTF.